This T cell receptor beta chain was identified during a study of spatial heterogeneity in lung cancer. On the study more broadly: Compared with alpha-chain sequences, beta-chain sequences were consistently detected in greater numbers. Study observations and caveats: There were more appearances of ubiquitous expanded tumor TCRs in blood at resection than at follow-up.

Individually, TCR cDNA molecules were each labelled with a unique molecular identifier. TCRdb fed the 5' RACE reads into MiXCR, producing one record per CDR3 protein. In the table there are several thousand distinct CDR3 sequences, 15% to 20% of which are singletons. By share, this clonotype counts as medium-sized (0.01 to 0.1%). What it recognizes is unknown. Germline V gene data show CDR1 as SEHNR and CDR2 as FQNEAQ (reference sequence). The CDR3 sequence is 17 residues long. J lost 0 bases, V lost 5 bases, and 12 bases had no gene match. Described time point: sample taken at primary tumor resection. Sequencing of whole RNA from tumor, nontumor lung or frozen PBMC involved no sorting. There were roughly 78 donors, all of them untreated patients with early-stage non-small cell lung cancer.

This rearrangement joins TRBV7-9 to TRBJ2-5, with TRBD2 matching over 7 bases. The sample here was PBMCs, taken at surgery. The TCR originated in a female donor with early-stage non-small cell lung cancer. The CDR3 DNA follows: TGTGCCAGCAGCCAGCCCCAGCTGGGAGGGAACCAAGAGACCCAGTACTTC. Its protein product is CASSQPQLGGNQETQYF.